This is a list of T cell receptor beta chains from one sample in a study of human T cells and chemical hapten exposure. Each CDR3 protein gets one entry after TCRdb re-called the RACE reads with MiXCR. Of around 380,000 distinct CDR3 sequences detected, 4% to 5.5% appear once; the ten largest clones hold around 2.3%. The sample in question was whole blood, obtained in connection with sensitization to the hapten diphenylcyclopropenone (DPC). The receptor set was obtained from a woman between 50 and 59 years old with alopecia areata. Some clones in this sample may be carry-over from other donors' samples. Both conserved end residues are part of each CDR3. Fields, in order: D gene, clone size, J gene, V gene, CDR3 DNA, CDR3 protein. A D gene is named only where the DNA matches it firmly. The size field is filled for only some rows; it gives once, few, many or a size class.

NA few TRBJ1-1 TRBV7-2 TGTGCCAGCAGTATAAGACAGGTGAACACTGAAGCTTTCTTT CASSIRQVNTEAFF
TRBD1 few TRBJ2-3 TRBV15 TGTGCCACCAGCAGATCACCTTCGACAGGGAGTGAAAAAGATACGCAGTATTTT CATSRSPSTGSEKDTQYF
NA many TRBJ2-1 TRBV6-2/TRBV6-3 TGTGCCAGCAGTACCGTGCTAGTAATCTCCTACAATGAGCAGTTCTTC CASSTVLVISYNEQFF
TRBD1 NA TRBJ2-7 TRBV29-1 TGCAGCGTTGAAGAAGGGGGCCCCCCCTACGAGCAGTACTTC CSVEEGGPPYEQYF
TRBD2 few TRBJ2-5 TRBV12-3/TRBV12-4 TGTGCCAGCAGCACTAGCGGCCAAGAGACCCAGTACTTC CASSTSGQETQYF
NA NA TRBJ1-1 TRBV6-2/TRBV6-3 TGTGCCAGCAGATGGATAGATGAAGCTTTCTTT CASRWIDEAFF
NA NA TRBJ2-1 TRBV29-1 TGCAGCGTTGACAGGGGAGGTGGCAATGAGCAGTTCTTC CSVDRGGGNEQFF
NA many TRBJ2-4 TRBV6-2/TRBV6-3 TGTGCCAGCAAACCTCTGGGCCATCGAGAAGACATTCAGTACTTC CASKPLGHREDIQYF
TRBD2 NA TRBJ2-1 TRBV6-2/TRBV6-3 TGTGCCAGCAGTTACCCGACTAGCGGCCGTCTGACCTCCTACAATGAGCAGTTCTTC CASSYPTSGRLTSYNEQFF
TRBD1 many TRBJ1-4 TRBV3-1 TGTGCCAGCAGCAAAGGGGGCAGTGAAAAACTGTTTTTT CASSKGGSEKLFF
NA few TRBJ1-1 TRBV20-1 TGCAGTGTGCAGGGTCAGGGCGTTTTAGCTTTCTTT CSVQGQGVLAFF
TRBD1 few TRBJ1-1 TRBV29-1 TGCAGCGCCAGACAGGGGATTTCTACTGAAGCTTTCTTT CSARQGISTEAFF
TRBD1 many TRBJ1-4 TRBV28 TGTGCCAGCAGTTTCGCACAGGGGGCGACGGGAAAACTGTTTTTT CASSFAQGATGKLFF
NA many TRBJ2-5 TRBV12-3/TRBV12-4 TGTGCCAGCCGCGGGCCGCAAGCGGAGACCCAGTACTTC CASRGPQAETQYF
TRBD1 NA TRBJ1-4 TRBV28 TGTGCCAGCAGTTCGGGACAGCTTGAAAAACTGTTTTTT CASSSGQLEKLFF
TRBD1 many TRBJ1-2 TRBV5-1 TGCGCCAGCAGCTTGACCGTGGGACAGACCTACTATGGCTACACCTTC CASSLTVGQTYYGYTF
NA many TRBJ1-2 TRBV7-2 TGTGCCAGCAGCTACTCCTCAAGGGCCATCTATGGCTACACCTTC CASSYSSRAIYGYTF
TRBD2 many TRBJ2-7 TRBV9 TGTGCCAGCAGCGTCGGGACTAGCGGTATATACGAGCAGTACTTC CASSVGTSGIYEQYF
NA many TRBJ2-5 TRBV29-1 TGCAGCGCGAGCCGGGGGAGGGGGGAAGAGACCCAGTACTTC CSASRGRGEETQYF
NA many TRBJ1-5 TRBV12-3/TRBV12-4 TGTGCCAGCAGCCGGACGGCCGATAGCAATCAGCCCCAGCATTTT CASSRTADSNQPQHF
NA few TRBJ2-3 TRBV7-2 TGTGCCAGCAGCTTAGAGTTTAGCACAGATACGCAGTATTTT CASSLEFSTDTQYF
TRBD1 NA TRBJ2-1 TRBV29-1 TGCAGCGTGGCCTTTGGGACAGGGAGAGACAATGAGCAGTTCTTC CSVAFGTGRDNEQFF
NA few TRBJ2-7 TRBV28 TGTGCCAGCAGACCGTGGACGGAGGGTCACGAGCAGTACTTC CASRPWTEGHEQYF
NA NA TRBJ2-3 TRBV7-2 TGTGCCAGCAGCTTAGCTCGCCTCACAGATACGCAGTATTTT CASSLARLTDTQYF
NA many TRBJ2-1 TRBV19 TGTGCCAGTAGTAGACTAGCCTACAATGAGCAGTTCTTC CASSRLAYNEQFF
NA NA TRBJ2-1 TRBV28 TGTGCCAGCAGTTTGAGCCTGAACAATGAGCAGTTCTTC CASSLSLNNEQFF
TRBD1 many TRBJ2-2 TRBV29-1 TGCAGCGTTGTCGGAGGACAGGGAGCGAACACCGGGGAGCTGTTTTTT CSVVGGQGANTGELFF
NA few TRBJ2-7 TRBV21-1 TGTGCCAGCAGCAAAGGTCAAAGGGGACAGGACTACGAGCAGTACTTC CASSKGQRGQDYEQYF
NA few TRBJ2-7 TRBV5-6 TGTGCCAGCAGCCTCCGGCCAAGGCGTAGCGAGCAGTACTTC CASSLRPRRSEQYF
NA few TRBJ1-1 TRBV7-2 TGTGCCAGCAGCTTAGGCCCGGTCCAGACTGAAGCTTTCTTT CASSLGPVQTEAFF
TRBD2 many TRBJ2-7 TRBV2 TGTGCCAGCAGTATAGATGGGGAGGGCTACGAGCAGTACTTC CASSIDGEGYEQYF
NA few TRBJ1-6 TRBV24-1 TGTGCCACCAGTGAGCCCGAGGGGTCACCCCTCCACTTT CATSEPEGSPLHF
NA few TRBJ2-5 TRBV9 TGTGCCAGCAGCGTAGGAGGTAACAGGGAAGAGACCCAGTACTTC CASSVGGNREETQYF
NA once TRBJ1-6 TRBV2 TGTGCCAGCACGGACAATCATTCACCCCTCCACTTT CASTDNHSPLHF
NA once TRBJ2-6 TRBV5-4 TGTGCCAGCAGCCCATACATGTCTGGGGCCAACGTCCTGACTTTC CASSPYMSGANVLTF
NA many TRBJ2-7 TRBV6-6 TGTGCCAGCAGTTACCGCGGATTAGGGTCCGGGCGGGATATGGAGCAGTACTTC CASSYRGLGSGRDMEQYF
NA many TRBJ2-1 TRBV2 TGTGCCAGCAAGTGGCGAGGGAGCCTTGACAATGAGCAGTTCTTC CASKWRGSLDNEQFF
TRBD1 many TRBJ2-6 TRBV6-2/TRBV6-3 TGTGCCAGCAATACCGGACAGGGGGCGTTTGGGGCCAACGTCCTGACTTTC CASNTGQGAFGANVLTF
TRBD1 many TRBJ1-1 TRBV12-3/TRBV12-4 TGTGCCAGCACCGACGACAGGGACACTGAAGCTTTCTTT CASTDDRDTEAFF
NA NA TRBJ2-1 TRBV20-1 TGCAGTGCTAGACCCCGGGGGACACTTTACAATGAGCAGTTCTTC CSARPRGTLYNEQFF
TRBD1 few TRBJ1-2 TRBV4-3 TGCGCCAGCAGCCAGTCGTTATCAGGGGGCGGCTATGGCTACACCTTC CASSQSLSGGGYGYTF
NA many TRBJ2-1 TRBV6-2/TRBV6-3 TGTGCCAGCAGCTTGACTCTTTACAATGAGCAGTTCTTC CASSLTLYNEQFF
NA NA TRBJ2-1 TRBV7-6 TGTGCCAGCAGCTCCACGGTCGGCGTGGTTGAGCAGTTCTTC CASSSTVGVVEQFF
NA NA TRBJ1-2 TRBV20-1 TGCAGTGCTAGCCCTCAGGGGACCTTC CSASPQGTF
TRBD2 NA TRBJ2-4 TRBV15 TGTGCCACCAGCGGGGGACTAGAAAACATTCAGTACTTC CATSGGLENIQYF